This TCR beta chain was profiled in a study of control samples from healthy donors and cancer patients. Clones were read by immunoSEQ multiplex PCR, and TCRdb kept only the in-frame ones, dropping some. The table records approximately 170,000 clones, around nine tenths of them present only once. V dropped 1 base and J dropped 2 bases, with 17 bases sitting between them. The CDR3 is 16 amino acids. In germline, CDR1 is SQVTM, CDR2 ANQGSEA. The chain is built from TRBV29-1 and TRBJ2-5; D perhaps matches TRBD2 (6 bases). Sequencing input: blood. The sequence was collected from a man aged 25 to 40 in good health. The CDR3 sequence: CSVEGEFGGTQETQYF. The CDR3 bases are TGCAGCGTTGAAGGCGAATTCGGGGGAACACAAGAGACCCAGTACTTC. Drawing the rest from reference TRBV29-1 and TRBJ2-5, the complete variable domain is SAVISQKPSRDICQRGTSLTIQCQVDSQVTMMFWYRQQPGQSLTLIATANQGSEATYESGFVIDKFPISRPNLTFSTLTVSNMSPEDSSIYLCSVEGEFGGTQETQYFGPGTRLLVL.